The source of this T cell receptor (beta chain) is a study of T cells in women clearing cervical HPV infection. Only in-frame clones appear in the TCRdb table, and some are missing; sequencing was by immunoSEQ multiplex PCR. Reported are over 35,000 clones; the ten largest clones contain approximately 40%. Sequences were obtained from blood buffy coat. The clonotype was recovered from a woman aged 18-70 years with a cervical HPV16 infection that either progressed to CIN3+ or cleared (not recorded which).

The CDR3 DNA, read in part, is TGTGCCAGCAGCTTTGGGATTCTAGCGACCTACGAG. It yields the protein CASSFGILATYE. The full CDR3 sequence reads CASSFGILATYEQYF. The rearrangement joins TRBV7-9 to TRBJ2-7, with D possibly being TRBD2 (6 bases). The CDR3 end falls 3 residues outside the read, so it is completed with the germline J gene. V lost 3 bases and J 2 bases, leaving 14 bases between the germline ends. The CDR3 runs 15 residues. CDR1 and CDR2 (germline): SEHNR, FQNEAQ (reference sequence).